The next 30 T cell receptor beta chains were all read from a single sample in a study of T cell repertoires and HLA-DP antigens. Some clones are missing from TCRdb's copy, which holds only in-frame ones; the method was immunoSEQ multiplex PCR. The repertoire holds over 60,000 clones, with around four fifths as singletons. These receptors have no identified antigens. The sequencing input was CD4+ T cells from PBMCs. The receptor source for this set is a man aged 60 to 69 in good health and CMV-seronegative.

The V gene is TRBV7-2, the J gene TRBJ2-1; weak D call: TRBD2 (6 bases). The V end lost 5 bases, the J end lost 1 base, and 15 bases lay between the germline ends. CDR1 SGHTA and CDR2 FQGNSA come from the germline V gene. This CDR3 has 16 residues. In DNA form, the CDR3 reads TGTGCCAGCAGCCTCCAGGGACTTCTGTCCTACAATGAGCAGTTCTTC. It translates to CASSLQGLLSYNEQFF.

V is TRBV10-3 and J is TRBJ2-3; a weak D match, TRBD2 (6 bases). CDR3 length equals 13 residues. The germline CDR1 and CDR2 sequences are ENHRY and SYGVKD. V shed 10 bases and J shed 0 bases, with 11 bases lying between them. The CDR3 here is CATTGLSTDTQYF. The CDR3 DNA follows: TGTGCCACGACGGGACTGAGCACAGATACGCAGTATTTT.

This chain links TRBV5-6 with TRBJ2-1, with 8 bases aligning to TRBD2. With 2 bases clipped from V and 3 bases from J, the junction kept 7 bases outside the gene matches. CDR1 is SGHDT and CDR2 is YYEEEE in the germline V gene. This CDR3 is 16 amino acids long. The CDR3: CASSFSGRAIYNEQFF. CDR3 nucleotides: TGTGCCAGCAGCTTTTCCGGGAGGGCTATCTACAATGAGCAGTTCTTC. The full variable domain, in which reference TRBV5-6 and TRBJ2-1 provide the parts outside the CDR3, is DAGVTQSPTHLIKTRGQQVTLRCSPKSGHDTVSWYQQALGQGPQFIFQYYEEEERQRGNFPDRFSGHQFPNYSSELNVNALLLGDSALYLCASSFSGRAIYNEQFFGPGTRLTVL.

The CDR3 nucleotides are TGTGCCAGCAGCCCAACTCGGTGGGTAGCGGACTCCTACAATGAGCAGTTCTTC. Translating it yields CASSPTRWVADSYNEQFF. The J gene is TRBJ2-1, the V gene TRBV7-8; possibly TRBD2 for D (6 bases). The CDR3 is 18 residues long. Deletions cut 5 bases from V and 0 bases from J, with 20 bases between. Germline CDR1 is SGHVS and CDR2 is FQNEAQ.

The chain is built from TRBV14 and TRBJ2-7; D is ambiguous. Trimming cost V 4 bases and J 4 bases, with 8 bases left between them. Germline V gene data show CDR1 as SGHDN and CDR2 as FVKESK. CDR3 size: 12 residues. CDR3 in DNA: TGTGCCAGCAGCCTCCAGAATTACGAGCAGTACTTC. This gives the protein CASSLQNYEQYF.

The genes are TRBV7-9 and TRBJ1-1, with a weak D call TRBD1 (5 bases). With 8 bases removed from V and 7 bases from J, the gap between germline ends came to 14 bases. This CDR3 is 12 amino acids long. Germline CDR1 is SEHNR and CDR2 is FQNEAQ (reference sequence). The CDR3 bases are TGTGCCAGCGGAGGCGGGGGTCTTGAAGCTTTCTTT. Its translation is CASGGGGLEAFF.

V gene TRBV30 combines with J gene TRBJ2-7; 7 positions match TRBD1. This CDR3 has 13 residues. The V segment lost 2 bases and the J segment 6 bases; nucleotides outside the gene matches: 7. Per the germline V gene, CDR1 is GTSNPN and CDR2 is SVGIG (reference sequence). The DNA of the CDR3 is TGTGCCTGGAGTCGAGCCAGGGGGTCCGAGCAGTACTTC. It translates to CAWSRARGSEQYF. Supplemented by reference TRBV30 and TRBJ2-7, the full variable domain reads SQTIHQWPATLVQPVGSPLSLECTVEGTSNPNLYWYRQAAGRGLQLLFYSVGIGQISSEVPQNLSASRPQDRQFILSSKKLLLSDSGFYLCAWSRARGSEQYFGPGTRLTVT.

The chain is built from TRBV6-1 and TRBJ1-6; unclear D gene. The CDR3 runs 14 residues. CDR1 is MNHNS, CDR2 SASEGT, per germline. The V end was cut by 6 bases, the J end by 5 bases, with 11 bases between. The CDR3 loop is CASRSTGDNSPLHF. The DNA of the CDR3 is TGTGCCAGCAGGTCGACTGGGGATAATTCACCCCTCCACTTT.

The chain links TRBV19 to TRBJ1-6, with D possibly being TRBD1 (5 bases). The CDR3 covers 16 residues. V was pared by 1 base and J by 8 bases, with 15 bases between. Germline CDR1 LNHDA, CDR2 SQIVND (reference sequence). CDR3 in amino acids: CASSIGGGSGDSPLHF. The CDR3 nucleotides read TGTGCCAGTAGTATAGGCGGCGGATCGGGGGATTCACCCCTCCACTTT. Looking up the rest from reference TRBV19 and TRBJ1-6 gives the full variable domain: DGGITQSPKYLFRKEGQNVTLSCEQNLNHDAMYWYRQDPGQGLRLIYYSQIVNDFQKGDIAEGYSVSREKKESFPLTVTSAQKNPTAFYLCASSIGGGSGDSPLHFGNGTRLTVT.

Many counts were recorded for this clone. V and J are TRBV7-8 and TRBJ2-5, with D uncertain. CDR1 and CDR2 (germline): SGHVS, FQNEAQ. V gave up 4 bases and J gave up 5 bases, with 11 bases separating them. The CDR3 spans 13 residues. CDR3 nucleotide sequence: TGTGCCAGCAGCTCCGGGTTTCGGGAGACCCAGTACTTC. It specifies CASSSGFRETQYF.

This clone was seen a few times. V gene TRBV4-1 combines with J gene TRBJ2-3; TRBD2 is a possible D gene (5 bases). The V end was cut by 6 bases, the J end by 2 bases, with 12 bases between. Germline V gives CDR1 MGHRA, CDR2 YSYEKL. This CDR3 has 14 residues. This chain's CDR3 is CASSPGSVTDTQYF. In DNA, the CDR3 is TGCGCCAGCAGTCCGGGATCCGTCACAGATACGCAGTATTTT.

This chain links TRBV7-8 with TRBJ2-3, with 9 bases identical to TRBD1. From germline, CDR1 is SGHVS and CDR2 FQNEAQ. Unmatched junction bases numbered 4, after V lost 5 bases and J lost 1 base. This CDR3 contains 15 residues. CDR3 sequence (DNA): TGTGCCAGCAGCCTGGGGACAGGGCGCACAGATACGCAGTATTTT. This translates into CASSLGTGRTDTQYF.

This chain joins TRBV19 and TRBJ1-2; no reliable D call. The germline gives CDR1 LNHDA, CDR2 SQIVND (reference sequence). V was pared by 5 bases and J by 6 bases, with 16 bases between. The CDR3 length is 14 residues. The CDR3 DNA is TGTGCCAGTAGTTTACGTTCTTTTGGGGATGGCTACACCTTC. Translation: CASSLRSFGDGYTF.

CDR3 nucleotide sequence: TGTGCCAGCAGCTTAGATTCCCACCGCTCCTACGAGCAGTACTTC. This translates into CASSLDSHRSYEQYF. The J gene is TRBJ2-7, the V gene TRBV7-2; D remains unclear. The CDR3 totals 15 residues. CDR1 SGHTA and CDR2 FQGNSA come from the germline V gene. V was pared by 1 base and J by 0 bases, with 10 bases between.

This rearrangement joins TRBV19 to TRBJ2-2; D might be TRBD2 (6 bases). V dropped 1 base and J dropped 6 bases, with 12 bases sitting between them. CDR3 length: 15 amino acids. The germline gives CDR1 LNHDA, CDR2 SQIVND (reference sequence). The CDR3 is CASSIVVRGSGELFF. DNA for the CDR3: TGTGCCAGTAGTATAGTGGTACGGGGGTCCGGGGAGCTGTTTTTT. The variable domain in full, completed from reference TRBV19 and TRBJ2-2, reads DGGITQSPKYLFRKEGQNVTLSCEQNLNHDAMYWYRQDPGQGLRLIYYSQIVNDFQKGDIAEGYSVSREKKESFPLTVTSAQKNPTAFYLCASSIVVRGSGELFFGEGSRLTVL.

Concerning this clone itself: Other DNA sequences in this sample translate to the same CDR3. The chain recombines TRBV7-9 with TRBJ1-4, with 9 positions matching TRBD1. The CDR3 loop spans 14 amino acids. Germline V gives CDR1 SEHNR, CDR2 FQNEAQ (reference sequence). After removal of 3 bases from V and 8 bases from J, the junction contained 4 bases not matched to a gene. CDR3 residues: CASSLGQGGEKLFF. CDR3 DNA: TGTGCCAGCAGCTTGGGACAGGGAGGCGAAAAACTGTTTTTT.

The chain combines TRBV5-1 with TRBJ2-7; 11 positions agree with TRBD2. In germline, CDR1 is SGHRS, CDR2 YFSETQ. Losses at the gene ends were 0 bases for V and 3 bases for J; bases not matched to a gene: 5. The CDR3 has 16 amino acids. The CDR3 region is CASSLGRLAGSYEQYF. The CDR3 region has the DNA TGCGCCAGCAGCTTGGGCCGACTAGCGGGGAGCTACGAGCAGTACTTC.

This chain joins TRBV7-2 and TRBJ2-7; 7 nucleotides align to TRBD2. CDR1 is SGHTA, CDR2 FQGNSA, per germline. This CDR3 is 15 amino acids long. V shed 1 base, J shed 3 bases, and the junction held 6 bases outside the gene matches. This CDR3 reads CASSLDASGVYEQYF. The CDR3 bases are TGTGCCAGCAGCTTAGATGCTAGCGGCGTCTACGAGCAGTACTTC.

The chain carries TRBV9 and TRBJ2-7; TRBD2 matches at 10 bases. This CDR3 contains 13 residues. Germline CDR1 is SGDLS and CDR2 is YYNGEE. V was clipped by 10 bases and J by 5 bases; unmatched bases: 9. CDR3 region: CAFTSGMSHEQYV. The DNA of the CDR3 is TGTGCCTTTACTAGCGGGATGTCCCACGAGCAGTACGTC.

This clone was counted once. The chain carries TRBV21-1 and TRBJ1-6; the table calls TRBD1, which could not be checked here. TRBV21-1 is a pseudogene segment. The CDR3 is made up of 14 amino acids. As DNA, the CDR3 is TGTGCCAGCAGCAAAGGACAGTCGAATTCACCCCTCCACTTT. Protein product: CASSKGQSNSPLHF.

V and J are TRBV11-1 and TRBJ1-3; 11 nucleotides agree with TRBD1. Germline-derived CDR1 and CDR2 are SGHAT and FQDESV (reference sequence). Trimming took 5 bases from V and 2 from J; bases not matched to a gene: 8. This CDR3 comprises 17 residues. CDR3 in amino acids: CASSRRDRGTAGNTIYF. The CDR3 bases are TGTGCCAGCAGCCGCCGGGACAGGGGGACCGCTGGAAACACCATATATTTT. The whole variable domain, filled in from reference TRBV11-1 and TRBJ1-3, reads EAEVAQSPRYKITEKSQAVAFWCDPISGHATLYWYRQILGQGPELLVQFQDESVVDDSQLPKDRFSAERLKGVDSTLKIQPAELGDSAMYLCASSRRDRGTAGNTIYFGEGSWLTVV.

V usage is TRBV28 and J usage is TRBJ1-2; the D gene is possibly TRBD1 (5 bases). The CDR3 loop spans 14 amino acids. CDR1 is MDHEN and CDR2 is SYDVKM in the germline V gene. Trimming took 6 bases from V and 4 from J, leaving 15 bases between them. The CDR3 is CASSSGRQTYGYTF. DNA for the CDR3: TGTGCCAGCAGCTCGGGGAGACAGACCTATGGCTACACCTTC.

The CDR3 region is CASMGVATNEKLFF. The DNA for the CDR3 is TGTGCCAGCATGGGAGTTGCAACTAATGAAAAACTGTTTTTT. The V and J genes are TRBV2 and TRBJ1-4; no clear D. The germline V gene has CDR1 SNHLY and CDR2 FYNNEI. V lost 7 bases and J 0 bases, leaving 9 bases between the germline ends. The CDR3 runs to 14 residues.

This clone is labeled as medium-sized. The V and J genes are TRBV19 and TRBJ1-1; 9 bases line up with TRBD1. Germline V gene lookup returns CDR1 LNHDA and CDR2 SQIVND (reference sequence). The V and J ends lost 10 bases and 5 bases, in that order; junction bases with no gene match: 8. This CDR3 region has 13 residues. The CDR3 bases are TGTGCCACCCGGGACAGGGCATATACTGAAGCTTTCTTT. Amino acids: CATRDRAYTEAFF.

The chain uses TRBV10-3 and TRBJ1-1, with 8 bases that match TRBD1. Germline-derived CDR1 and CDR2 are ENHRY and SYGVKD. V was clipped by 6 bases and J by 1 base; unmatched bases: 10. The CDR3 loop spans 16 amino acids. The CDR3 DNA reads as TGTGCCATCAGAGGTGGCTGGACAGGGCAGAACACTGAAGCTTTCTTT. It codes for CAIRGGWTGQNTEAFF.

The rearrangement joins TRBV4-3 to TRBJ2-2, with D unresolved. The CDR3 contains 17 residues. Looked up from germline, CDR1 is LGHNA and CDR2 is YSLEER. Trimming removed 0 bases at V and 3 bases at J, with 14 bases between. The chain's CDR3 is CASSQDFLDRDTGELFF. CDR3 DNA sequence: TGCGCCAGCAGCCAAGATTTCCTCGATCGGGACACCGGGGAGCTGTTTTTT.

The chain uses TRBV7-9 and TRBJ1-1, with unresolved D. Looked up from germline, CDR1 is SEHNR and CDR2 is FQNEAQ (reference sequence). This CDR3 has 13 amino acids. Trimming pared 0 bases from V and 5 bases from J, leaving 7 bases between. The CDR3 loop reads CASSLAMGTEAFF. In DNA form, the CDR3 reads TGTGCCAGCAGCTTAGCGATGGGGACTGAAGCTTTCTTT.

The chain has TRBV28 and TRBJ2-5, with D perhaps matching TRBD2 (5 bases). Trimming shortened V by 1 base and J by 8 bases, and 23 bases separated the two germline ends. The germline gives CDR1 MDHEN, CDR2 SYDVKM. This CDR3 is 17 amino acids long. This CDR3 is CASSLFSVTGERITQYF. In DNA form, the CDR3 reads TGTGCCAGCAGTTTATTTAGTGTAACTGGGGAGCGTATCACCCAGTACTTC.

The chain links TRBV2 to TRBJ1-1; TRBD1 aligns across 9 bases. Germline V gene data show CDR1 as SNHLY and CDR2 as FYNNEI. V trimming: 1 base; J trimming: 7 bases; junction bases outside the gene matches: 1. This CDR3 region has 13 residues. The DNA of the CDR3 is TGTGCCAGCAGTGAAGACAGGGGGCTTGAAGCTTTCTTT. Amino acids: CASSEDRGLEAFF.

This sequence joins TRBV7-7 and TRBJ2-2; no definite D call. Germline CDR1 SSHAT, CDR2 FNYEAQ (reference sequence). The germline V and J ends were trimmed by 0 bases and 7 bases, with 9 bases remaining between them. There are 14 residues in the CDR3. As DNA, the CDR3 is TGTGCCAGCAGCTTAGCGGGGTTCGGCGGGGAGCTGTTTTTT. Its protein is CASSLAGFGGELFF.